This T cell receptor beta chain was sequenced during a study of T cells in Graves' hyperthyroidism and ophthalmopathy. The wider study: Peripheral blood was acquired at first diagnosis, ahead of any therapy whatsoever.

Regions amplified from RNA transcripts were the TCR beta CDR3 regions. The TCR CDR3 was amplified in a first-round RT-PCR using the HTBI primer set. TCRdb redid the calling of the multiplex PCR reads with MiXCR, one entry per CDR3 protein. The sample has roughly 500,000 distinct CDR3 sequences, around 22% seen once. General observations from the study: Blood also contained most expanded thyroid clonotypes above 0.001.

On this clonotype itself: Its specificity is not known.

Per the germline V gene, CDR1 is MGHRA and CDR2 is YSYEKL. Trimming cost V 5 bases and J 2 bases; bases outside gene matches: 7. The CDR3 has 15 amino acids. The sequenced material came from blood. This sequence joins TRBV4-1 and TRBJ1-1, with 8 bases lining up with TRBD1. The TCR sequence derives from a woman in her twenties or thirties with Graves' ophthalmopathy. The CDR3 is CASSVLGQGNTEAFF. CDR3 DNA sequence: TGCGCCAGCAGCGTTCTAGGACAGGGCAACACTGAAGCTTTCTTT.